A single sample is the source of the 22 T cell receptor beta chains below, sequenced in a study of shared clonotypes between healthy human individuals. Assay used: immunoSEQ multiplex PCR; TCRdb lists only in-frame clones, some missing. Among some 2,100,000 clones, approximately 96% were seen once, and the ten largest hold about 0.13%. Input material: naive CD4+ T cells sorted from blood. Described subset: CD45RA+ positively selected. These receptor sequences come from a young man in good health.

Worth noting for this clone: Distinct nucleotide sequences in the sample also encode this CDR3. The chain uses TRBV5-1 and TRBJ2-5; 8 nucleotides match TRBD2. Germline V gene sequence: CDR1 SGHRS, CDR2 YFSETQ. The J segment lost 4 bases and the V segment lost 4 bases, leaving 6 bases of the junction unmatched. CDR3 length equals 14 residues. CDR3 in DNA: TGCGCCAGCAGCCCCCCCGGGAGGGGAGAGACCCAGTACTTC. This sequence encodes CASSPPGRGETQYF.

The V and J genes are TRBV2 and TRBJ2-2; possibly TRBD2 for D (5 bases). Germline V gives CDR1 SNHLY, CDR2 FYNNEI. The CDR3 contains 13 residues. V shed 5 bases and J shed 6 bases, with 10 bases lying between them. For the CDR3, the DNA is TGTGCCAGCAGTCCCGACTACGCCGGGGAGCTGTTTTTT. It codes for CASSPDYAGELFF.

In DNA, the CDR3 is TGTGCCAGCAGCTTACGTCCCCGGGGCTTCAATCAGCCCCAGCATTTT. Translation: CASSLRPRGFNQPQHF. This chain links TRBV7-8 with TRBJ1-5, with TRBD1 as a possible D gene (5 bases). In germline, CDR1 is SGHVS, CDR2 FQNEAQ. The length of the CDR3 is 16 residues. With 2 bases removed from V and 3 bases from J, the gap between germline ends came to 14 bases.

This clone was found once. The sample holds other DNA sequences that translate to the same CDR3. The chain recombines TRBV14 with TRBJ1-1; the D is unclear. The CDR3 has 13 amino acids. CDR1 SGHDN and CDR2 FVKESK come from the germline V gene. The V end lost 0 bases, the J end lost 3 bases, and 5 bases lay between the germline ends. CDR3 sequence reads: CASSQDRYTEAFF. CDR3 sequence (DNA): TGTGCCAGCAGCCAAGACAGGTACACTGAAGCTTTCTTT.

In DNA form, the CDR3 reads TGTGCCAGCAGTGGCGGAGGACAGAGGACCTACGAGCAGTACTTC. Translated: CASSGGGQRTYEQYF. This chain connects TRBV2 to TRBJ2-7; tentative D call: TRBD1 (6 bases). Germline assignment: CDR1 SNHLY and CDR2 FYNNEI. V gave up 4 bases and J gave up 2 bases, with 15 bases separating them. The CDR3 consists of 15 residues.

CDR3 nucleotide sequence: TGTGCCAGTAGTGACACAGGGGTGGAGACCCAGTACTTC. Residues: CASSDTGVETQYF. This chain uses TRBV19 with TRBJ2-5; TRBD1 aligns across 7 bases. Germline CDR1 is LNHDA and CDR2 is SQIVND (reference sequence). J lost 5 bases, V lost 5 bases, and 5 bases had no gene match. The CDR3 length is 13 residues.

The chain combines TRBV18 with TRBJ2-7; D is unresolved. CDR3 size: 14 residues. Germline CDR1 reads KGHSH; CDR2 reads LQKENI. Trimming left V 3 bases short and J 0 bases short, with 9 bases between. The CDR3 nucleotides read TGTGCCAGCTCACCTATTATCCCCTCCTACGAGCAGTACTTC. Translation: CASSPIIPSYEQYF.

This clone was found once. Other DNA sequences of this sample code for an identical CDR3. The chain uses TRBV5-6 and TRBJ2-3; no firm D call. The length of the CDR3 is 15 residues. Looked up from germline, CDR1 is SGHDT and CDR2 is YYEEEE. Trimming stripped 0 bases from V and 1 base from J, with 9 bases between. The CDR3 nucleotides read TGTGCCAGCAGCTTGGCCAGGCAGGGCACAGATACGCAGTATTTT. Amino acids: CASSLARQGTDTQYF.

This clone was seen a single time. This chain connects TRBV10-3 to TRBJ2-1; TRBD1 agrees at 8 bases. Trimming took 6 bases from V and 4 from J; bases not matched to a gene: 8. This CDR3 is 15 amino acids long. In germline, CDR1 is ENHRY, CDR2 SYGVKD. The CDR3 nucleotides are TGTGCCATCAGCGCCGGGACAGGCGTATACAATGAGCAGTTCTTC. Residues: CAISAGTGVYNEQFF.

Remarks on this clone: Other DNA sequences in this sample translate to the same CDR3. This chain uses TRBV20-1 with TRBJ2-3, with a possible D match to TRBD2 (5 bases). This CDR3 has 11 amino acids. V lost 6 bases, J lost 4 bases, and 8 bases lay in between. Per germline, CDR1 DFQATT and CDR2 SNEGSKA (reference sequence). The DNA of the CDR3 is TGCAGTGCACAGAGGGCAGATACGCAGTATTTT. Translating gives CSAQRADTQYF.

The chain has TRBV9 and TRBJ2-3, with TRBD1 as a possible D gene (5 bases). Trimming stripped 0 bases from V and 5 bases from J, with 16 bases between. This CDR3 comprises 16 residues. Looked up from germline, CDR1 is SGDLS and CDR2 is YYNGEE. CDR3 in DNA: TGTGCCAGCAGCGTAGGCGAACTGACAGCATTAGATACGCAGTATTTT. This gives the protein CASSVGELTALDTQYF.

The chain uses TRBV4-2 and TRBJ2-1; 11 bases are shared with TRBD2. Trimming removed 2 bases from V and 0 bases from J; junction bases left unmatched: 6. CDR3 length: 18 amino acids. Germline V gene lookup returns CDR1 LGHNA and CDR2 YNFKEQ. The chain's CDR3 is CASSQSLAGDSSYNEQFF. In DNA form, the CDR3 reads TGTGCCAGCAGCCAATCACTAGCGGGAGACAGCTCCTACAATGAGCAGTTCTTC.

V gene TRBV13 combines with J gene TRBJ2-5; tentatively, D is TRBD2 (6 bases). Trimming cost V 5 bases and J 5 bases, with 18 bases left between them. Germline assignment: CDR1 PRHDT and CDR2 FYEKMQ (reference sequence). CDR3 length equals 15 residues. The CDR3 sequence: CASSPLGGAGETQYF. The CDR3 nucleotides read TGTGCCAGCAGCCCCCTCGGCGGCGCGGGGGAGACCCAGTACTTC.

In DNA, the CDR3 is TGTGCCAGCAGCCCTCGACAGGGGGACGGCTACACCTTC. Translated, it gives CASSPRQGDGYTF. The chain uses TRBV7-2 and TRBJ1-2, with 9 nucleotides matching TRBD1. Germline CDR1 is SGHTA and CDR2 is FQGNSA. V shed 5 bases, J shed 8 bases, and the junction held 6 bases outside the gene matches. The CDR3 extends over 13 amino acids.

This chain links TRBV30 with TRBJ2-1, with TRBD2 matching 7 bases. CDR1 GTSNPN and CDR2 SVGIG come from the germline V gene (reference sequence). V shed 1 base and J 14 bases; nucleotides not matched to a gene: 8. The CDR3 is 12 amino acids. CDR3 nucleotides: TGTGCCTGGAGTGGAACTAGGACTAGGAAGTTCTTC. This gives the protein CAWSGTRTRKFF. The variable domain in full, with the rest retrieved from reference TRBV30 and TRBJ2-1, is SQTIHQWPATLVQPVGSPLSLECTVEGTSNPNLYWYRQAAGRGLQLLFYSVGIGQISSEVPQNLSASRPQDRQFILSSKKLLLSDSGFYLCAWSGTRTRKFFGPGTRLTVL.

The chain links TRBV11-2 to TRBJ1-5; D is undetermined. Trimming removed 0 bases from V and 8 bases from J, with 8 bases in between. CDR3 length: 13 residues. Germline-derived CDR1 and CDR2 are SGHAT and FQNNGV. CDR3 residues: CASSLDRGKPQHF. CDR3 DNA sequence: TGTGCCAGCAGCTTAGATCGGGGTAAGCCCCAGCATTTT.

This chain uses TRBV5-8 with TRBJ1-6; D possibly corresponds to TRBD1 (5 bases). V lost 0 bases, J lost 9 bases, and 16 bases lay in between. This CDR3 is 16 amino acids long. Germline CDR1 and CDR2: SGHTS and YDEGEE. The CDR3 nucleotides are TGTGCCAGCAGCTTGGGGCCCGGCAGGGACTTTTCACCCCTCCACTTT. Protein sequence: CASSLGPGRDFSPLHF.

In regard to this clone: Other DNA sequences in the same sample also yield this CDR3. The chain links TRBV28 to TRBJ1-3, with D unresolved. V was cut by 3 bases and J by 4 bases, with 7 bases left in between. The CDR3 runs 13 residues. Germline V gene lookup returns CDR1 MDHEN and CDR2 SYDVKM. In DNA form, the CDR3 reads TGTGCCAGCAGTTTGGGGTTAGGAAACACCATATATTTT. This encodes CASSLGLGNTIYF. Based on the CDR3 plus reference TRBV28 and TRBJ1-3, the full variable domain is DVKVTQSSRYLVKRTGEKVFLECVQDMDHENMFWYRQDPGLGLRLIYFSYDVKMKEKGDIPEGYSVSREKKERFSLILESASTNQTSMYLCASSLGLGNTIYFGEGSWLTVV.

In the case of this clone: Mismatch with germline at one junction end may stem from a read error. This chain connects TRBV7-7 to TRBJ2-7; 7 bases line up with TRBD1. This CDR3 contains 14 residues. Germline CDR1 reads SSHAT; CDR2 reads FNYEAQ (reference sequence). CDR3 sequence: CASSLDRASYEQYF. The CDR3 DNA is TGTGCTAGCAGCTTAGACAGGGCGTCCTACGAGCAGTACTTC. The full variable domain, its missing parts supplied by reference TRBV7-7 and TRBJ2-7, is GAGVSQSPRYKVTKRGQDVTLRCDPISSHATLYWYQQALGQGPEFLTYFNYEAQPDKSGLPSDRFSAERPEGSISTLTIQRTEQRDSAMYRCASSLDRASYEQYFGPGTRLTVT.

V is TRBV9 and J is TRBJ1-4, with D perhaps TRBD1 (5 bases). Germline V gene lookup returns CDR1 SGDLS and CDR2 YYNGEE. The V gene lost 0 bases and the J gene lost 7 bases, with 13 bases spanning the gap. This CDR3 is built from 15 residues. The chain's CDR3 is CASSVGSGQVEKLFF. CDR3 nucleotides: TGTGCCAGCAGCGTAGGGAGCGGACAAGTTGAAAAACTGTTTTTT.

The V call is TRBV2, the J call TRBJ1-1; D is possibly TRBD1 (6 bases). Trimming took 3 bases from V and 1 from J, leaving 12 bases between them. In germline, CDR1 is SNHLY, CDR2 FYNNEI. The CDR3 spans 15 residues. The CDR3 is CASSELGGANTEAFF. The CDR3 DNA sequence: TGTGCCAGCAGTGAGCTGGGGGGCGCGAACACTGAAGCTTTCTTT. Looking up the rest from reference TRBV2 and TRBJ1-1 gives the full variable domain: EPEVTQTPSHQVTQMGQEVILRCVPISNHLYFYWYRQILGQKVEFLVSFYNNEISEKSEIFDDQFSVERPDGSNFTLKIRSTKLEDSAMYFCASSELGGANTEAFFGQGTRLTVV.

This rearrangement joins TRBV19 to TRBJ2-3, with 10 bases lining up with TRBD2. Per germline, CDR1 LNHDA and CDR2 SQIVND (reference sequence). J gave up 4 bases and V 5 bases, and 12 bases lay outside the gene matches. The CDR3 runs 17 residues. CDR3 loop: CASSRSSGGVFPDTQYF. CDR3 in DNA: TGTGCCAGTAGTCGGTCTAGCGGGGGAGTATTTCCAGATACGCAGTATTTT.